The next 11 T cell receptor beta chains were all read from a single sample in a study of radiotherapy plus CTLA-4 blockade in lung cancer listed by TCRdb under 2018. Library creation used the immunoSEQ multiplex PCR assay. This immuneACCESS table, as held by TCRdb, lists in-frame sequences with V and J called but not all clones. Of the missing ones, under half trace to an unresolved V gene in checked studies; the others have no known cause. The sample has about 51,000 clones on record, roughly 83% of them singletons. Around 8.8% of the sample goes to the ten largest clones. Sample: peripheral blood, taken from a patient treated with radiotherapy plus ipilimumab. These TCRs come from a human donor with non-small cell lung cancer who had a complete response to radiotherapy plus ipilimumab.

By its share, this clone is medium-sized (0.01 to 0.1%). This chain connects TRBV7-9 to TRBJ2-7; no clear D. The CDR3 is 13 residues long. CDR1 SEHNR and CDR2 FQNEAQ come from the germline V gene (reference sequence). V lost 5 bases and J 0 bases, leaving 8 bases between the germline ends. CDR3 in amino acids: CASSPTLSYEQYF. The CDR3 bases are TGTGCCAGCAGCCCGACACTCTCCTACGAGCAGTACTTC.

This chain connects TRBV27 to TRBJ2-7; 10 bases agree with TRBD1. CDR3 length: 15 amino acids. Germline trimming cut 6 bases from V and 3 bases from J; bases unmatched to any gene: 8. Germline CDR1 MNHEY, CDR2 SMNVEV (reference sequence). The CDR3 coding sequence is TGTGCCAGCAGCCCGGGACAGGGGTACCTCTACGAGCAGTACGTC. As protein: CASSPGQGYLYEQYV.

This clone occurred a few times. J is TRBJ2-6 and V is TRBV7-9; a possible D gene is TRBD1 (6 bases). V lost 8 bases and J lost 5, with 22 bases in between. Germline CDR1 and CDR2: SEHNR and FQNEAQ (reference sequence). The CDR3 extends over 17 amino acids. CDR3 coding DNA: TGTGCCAGCCCCTTAACAGGGCGGGTTCGGTGGGCCAACGTCCTGACTTTC. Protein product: CASPLTGRVRWANVLTF.

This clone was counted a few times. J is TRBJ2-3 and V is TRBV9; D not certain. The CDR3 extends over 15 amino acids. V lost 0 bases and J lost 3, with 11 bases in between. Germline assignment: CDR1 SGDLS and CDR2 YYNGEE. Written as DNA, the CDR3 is TGTGCCAGCAGCGTAGTCTATACTCCGACAGATACGCAGTATTTT. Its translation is CASSVVYTPTDTQYF.

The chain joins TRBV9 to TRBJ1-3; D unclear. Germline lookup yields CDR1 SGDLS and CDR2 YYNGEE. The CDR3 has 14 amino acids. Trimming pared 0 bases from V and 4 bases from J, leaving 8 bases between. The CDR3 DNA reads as TGTGCCAGCAGCGTAGCTACCCGGGGAAACACCATATATTTT. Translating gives CASSVATRGNTIYF. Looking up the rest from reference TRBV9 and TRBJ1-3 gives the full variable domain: DSGVTQTPKHLITATGQRVTLRCSPRSGDLSVYWYQQSLDQGLQFLIQYYNGEERAKGNILERFSAQQFPDLHSELNLSSLELGDSALYFCASSVATRGNTIYFGEGSWLTVV.

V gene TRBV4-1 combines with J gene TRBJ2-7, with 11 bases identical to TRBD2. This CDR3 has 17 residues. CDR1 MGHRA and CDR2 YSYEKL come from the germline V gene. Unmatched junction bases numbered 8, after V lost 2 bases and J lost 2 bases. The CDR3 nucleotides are TGCGCCAGCAGCCAAACTCCTACTAGCGGGGGTCCCTACGAGCAGTACTTC. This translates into CASSQTPTSGGPYEQYF.

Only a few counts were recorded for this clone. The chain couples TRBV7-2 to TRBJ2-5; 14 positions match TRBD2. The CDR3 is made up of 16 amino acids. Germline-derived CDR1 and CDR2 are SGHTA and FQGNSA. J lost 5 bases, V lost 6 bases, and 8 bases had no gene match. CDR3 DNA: TGTGCCAGCAGTAAAGGACTAGCGGGAGGAGGGGAGACCCAGTACTTC. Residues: CASSKGLAGGGETQYF.

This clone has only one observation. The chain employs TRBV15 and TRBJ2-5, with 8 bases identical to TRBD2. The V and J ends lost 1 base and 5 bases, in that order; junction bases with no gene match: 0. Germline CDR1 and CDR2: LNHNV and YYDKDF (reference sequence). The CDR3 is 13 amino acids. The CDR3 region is CATSRGLAETQYF. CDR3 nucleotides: TGTGCCACCAGCAGAGGACTAGCGGAGACCCAGTACTTC. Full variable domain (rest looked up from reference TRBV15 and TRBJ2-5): DAMVIQNPRYQVTQFGKPVTLSCSQTLNHNVMYWYQQKSSQAPKLLFHYYDKDFNNEADTPDNFQSRRPNTSFCFLDIRSPGLGDTAMYLCATSRGLAETQYFGPGTRLLVL.

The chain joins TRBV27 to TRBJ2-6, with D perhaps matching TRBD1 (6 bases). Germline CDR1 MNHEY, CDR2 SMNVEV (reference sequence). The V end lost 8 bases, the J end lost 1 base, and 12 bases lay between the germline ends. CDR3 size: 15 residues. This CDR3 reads CASRWGQSGANVLTF. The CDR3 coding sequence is TGTGCCAGCCGCTGGGGGCAGTCTGGGGCCAACGTCCTGACTTTC.

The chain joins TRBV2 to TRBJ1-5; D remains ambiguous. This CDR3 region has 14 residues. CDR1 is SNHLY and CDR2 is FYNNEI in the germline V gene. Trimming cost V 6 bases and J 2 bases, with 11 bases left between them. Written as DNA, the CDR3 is TGTGCCAGCAGGCGGGATTTCGGCAATCAGCCCCAGCATTTT. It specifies CASRRDFGNQPQHF.

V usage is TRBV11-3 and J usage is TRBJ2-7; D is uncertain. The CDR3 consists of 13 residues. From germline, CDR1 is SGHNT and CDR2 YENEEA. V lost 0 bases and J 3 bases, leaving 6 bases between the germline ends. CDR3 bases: TGTGCCAGCAGCTTAGAGAGGAACTACGAGCAGTACGTC. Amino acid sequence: CASSLERNYEQYV.